This T cell receptor (beta chain) was captured in a study of blood T cell repertoires in COVID-19. Across the study: Acute-phase and convalescent COVID-19 samples originated in the United States, Italy and Spain. The analysed material was cDNA or gDNA that came from T cells, B-cell-depleted T cells, or PBMCs.

Authors' data handling: By means of reference gene primer amplification, nucleated cell counts were estimated. The data were produced by immunoSEQ multiplex PCR, yet TCRdb's version contains in-frame clones alone and is incomplete. Clone size and the V and J calls come from that table; the DNA yielded D and trimming. The profile shows around 26,000 clones, approximately 66% of them singletons. This sequence was found in a man in his 60s with active or convalescent COVID-19. The sequencing sample was made of peripheral blood.

The chain's CDR3 is CASSQVPQYEQYF. CDR3 coding DNA: TGTGCCAGCAGCCAAGTCCCACAGTACGAGCAGTACTTC. The chain links TRBV3-1 (or the pseudogene TRBV3-2) to TRBJ2-7; D is ambiguous. The CDR3 is made up of 13 amino acids. V lost 1 base to trimming and J lost 4 bases, with 8 bases between them. The germline gives CDR1 LGHDT, CDR2 YNNKEL (reference sequence).